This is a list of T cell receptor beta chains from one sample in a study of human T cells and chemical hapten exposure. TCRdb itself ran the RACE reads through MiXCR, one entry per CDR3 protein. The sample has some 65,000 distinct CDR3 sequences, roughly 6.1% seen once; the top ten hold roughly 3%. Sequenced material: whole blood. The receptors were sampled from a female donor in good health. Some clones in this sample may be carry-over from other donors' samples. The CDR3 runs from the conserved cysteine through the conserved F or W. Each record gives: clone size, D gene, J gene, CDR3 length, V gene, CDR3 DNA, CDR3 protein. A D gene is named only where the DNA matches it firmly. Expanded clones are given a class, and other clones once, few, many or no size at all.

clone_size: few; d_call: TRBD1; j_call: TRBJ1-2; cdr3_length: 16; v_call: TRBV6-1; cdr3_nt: TGTGCCAGCAGTGACCGAAGGACAGGGGGCTCGGATGGCTACACCTTC; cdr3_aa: CASSDRRTGGSDGYTF
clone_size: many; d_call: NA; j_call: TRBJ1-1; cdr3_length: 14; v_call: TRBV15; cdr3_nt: TGTGCCACCAGCAGAGGACAGTACTTATCGGAAGCTTTCTTT; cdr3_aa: CATSRGQYLSEAFF
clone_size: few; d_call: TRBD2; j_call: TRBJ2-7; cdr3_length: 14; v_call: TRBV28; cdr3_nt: TGTGCCAGCGTCCCCTACTCTAGCGGATACGAGCAGTACTTC; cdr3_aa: CASVPYSSGYEQYF
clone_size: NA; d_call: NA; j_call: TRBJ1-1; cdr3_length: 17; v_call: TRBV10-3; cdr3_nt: TGTGCCACATCATTTCGGACAGTCAGGGAAGAGAACACTGAAGCTTTCTTT; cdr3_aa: CATSFRTVREENTEAFF
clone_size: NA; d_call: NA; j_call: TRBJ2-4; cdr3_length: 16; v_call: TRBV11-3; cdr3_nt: TGTGCCAGCAGCTTTTGGGGTCGGGCAGGAGAGGACATTCAGTACTTC; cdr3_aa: CASSFWGRAGEDIQYF
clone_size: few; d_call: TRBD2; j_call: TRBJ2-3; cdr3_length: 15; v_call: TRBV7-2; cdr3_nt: TGTGCCAGCAGCCGGGGACTAGCGGAGGGGGGTACGCAGTATTTT; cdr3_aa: CASSRGLAEGGTQYF
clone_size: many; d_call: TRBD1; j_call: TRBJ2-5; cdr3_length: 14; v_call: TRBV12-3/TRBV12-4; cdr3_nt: TGTGCCAGCAGCTACTCTACAGGGGTAAAGACCCAGTACTTC; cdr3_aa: CASSYSTGVKTQYF
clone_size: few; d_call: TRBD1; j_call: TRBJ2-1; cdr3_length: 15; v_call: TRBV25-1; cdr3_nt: TGTGCCAGCAGGGGAACAGGGGGCTGGTTGAATGAGCAGTTCTTC; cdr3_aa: CASRGTGGWLNEQFF
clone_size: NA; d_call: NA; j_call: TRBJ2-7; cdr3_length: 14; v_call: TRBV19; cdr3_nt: TGTGCCAGTAGTCGGCAGGGTAGCTCCTACGAGCAGTACTTC; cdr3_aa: CASSRQGSSYEQYF
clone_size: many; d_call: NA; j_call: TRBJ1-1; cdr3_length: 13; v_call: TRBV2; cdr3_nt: TGTGCCACGGATCCGGGGTATGACACTGAAGCTTTCTTT; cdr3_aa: CATDPGYDTEAFF
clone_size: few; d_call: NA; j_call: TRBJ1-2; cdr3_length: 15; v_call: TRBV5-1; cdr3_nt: TGCGCCAGCAGCTTTGGGTCGGTGGGGCCCTATGGCTACACCTTC; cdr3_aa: CASSFGSVGPYGYTF
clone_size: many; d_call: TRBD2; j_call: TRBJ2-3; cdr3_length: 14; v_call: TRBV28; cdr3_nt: TGTGCCAGCCGCCTAGCGGGAGGAGCAGATACGCAGTATTTT; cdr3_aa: CASRLAGGADTQYF
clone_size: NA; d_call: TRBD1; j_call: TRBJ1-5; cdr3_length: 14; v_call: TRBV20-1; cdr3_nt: TGCAGTGCTAGTCACGGACAGGGCCCTCAGCCCCAGCATTTT; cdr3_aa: CSASHGQGPQPQHF
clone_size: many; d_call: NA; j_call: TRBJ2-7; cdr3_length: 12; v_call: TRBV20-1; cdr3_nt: TGCAGTGCTCTCGCGGGAACCTACGAGCAGTACTTC; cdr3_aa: CSALAGTYEQYF
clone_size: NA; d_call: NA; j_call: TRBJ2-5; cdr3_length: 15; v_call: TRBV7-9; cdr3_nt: TGTGCCAGCAGCTTAGGACTCGGCCCCCAAGAGACCCAGTACTTC; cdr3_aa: CASSLGLGPQETQYF
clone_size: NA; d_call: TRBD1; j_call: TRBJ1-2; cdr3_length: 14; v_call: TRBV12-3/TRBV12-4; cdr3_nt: TGTGCCAGCAGCTTAGGGCAGGGGGCGATTGGCTACACCTTC; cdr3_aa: CASSLGQGAIGYTF
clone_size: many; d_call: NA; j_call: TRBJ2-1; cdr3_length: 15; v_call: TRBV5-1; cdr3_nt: TGCGCCAGCAGCTTGGCCGGGAATCTCTTAAATGAGCAGTTCTTC; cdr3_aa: CASSLAGNLLNEQFF
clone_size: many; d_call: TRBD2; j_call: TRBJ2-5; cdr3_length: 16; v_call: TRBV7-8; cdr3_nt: TGTGCCAGCAGCTTGGATCTAGCGGGAGGACAAGAGACCCAGTACTTC; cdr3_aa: CASSLDLAGGQETQYF
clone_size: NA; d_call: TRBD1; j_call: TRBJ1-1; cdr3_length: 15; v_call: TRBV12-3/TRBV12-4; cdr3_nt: TGTGCCAGCAGTCCCAGGGGGCGGGAGAACACTGAAGCTTTCTTT; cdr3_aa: CASSPRGRENTEAFF
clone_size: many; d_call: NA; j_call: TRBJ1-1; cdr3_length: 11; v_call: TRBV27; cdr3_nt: TGTGCCAGCAGTTGGGGCACTGAAGCTTTCTTT; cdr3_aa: CASSWGTEAFF
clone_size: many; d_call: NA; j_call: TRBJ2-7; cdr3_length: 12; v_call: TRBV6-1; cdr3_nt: TGTGCCAGCAGGCACCTAGTCAACGAGCAGTACTTC; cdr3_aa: CASRHLVNEQYF
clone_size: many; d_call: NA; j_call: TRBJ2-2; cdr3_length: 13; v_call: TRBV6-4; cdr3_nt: TGTGCCAGCAGTGACTCGACCACCGGGGAGCTGTTTTTT; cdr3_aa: CASSDSTTGELFF
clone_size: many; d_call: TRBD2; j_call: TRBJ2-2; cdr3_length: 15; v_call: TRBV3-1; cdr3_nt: TGTGCCAGCAGCCGCCCTAGCGGAAACACCGGGGAGCTGTTTTTT; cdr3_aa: CASSRPSGNTGELFF
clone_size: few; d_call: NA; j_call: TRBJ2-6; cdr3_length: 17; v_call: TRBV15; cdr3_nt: TGTGCCACCAGCAGAGATGGGCCAGGGTCGGGGGCCAACGTCCTGACTTTC; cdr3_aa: CATSRDGPGSGANVLTF
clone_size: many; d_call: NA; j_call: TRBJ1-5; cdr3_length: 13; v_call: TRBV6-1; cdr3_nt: TGTGCCAGCTGTATAGAGCCTCGTCAGCCCCAGCATTTT; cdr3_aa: CASCIEPRQPQHF
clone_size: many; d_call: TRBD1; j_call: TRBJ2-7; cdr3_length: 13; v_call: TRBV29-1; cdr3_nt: TGCAGCGGTGGGGACAGGTGGTCCTACGAGCAGTACTTC; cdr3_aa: CSGGDRWSYEQYF
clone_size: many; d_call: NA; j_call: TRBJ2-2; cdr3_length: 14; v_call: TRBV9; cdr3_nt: TGTGCCAGCAGCCCCGGGCCGTACACCGGGGAGCTGTTTTTT; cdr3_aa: CASSPGPYTGELFF
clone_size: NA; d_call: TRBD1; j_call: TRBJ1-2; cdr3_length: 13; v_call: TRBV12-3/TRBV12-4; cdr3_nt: TGTGCCAGCAGTTTGACAGGGTGGGATGGCTACACCTTC; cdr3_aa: CASSLTGWDGYTF
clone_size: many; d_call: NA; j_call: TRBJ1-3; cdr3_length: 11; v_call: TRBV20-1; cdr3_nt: TGCAGTGCTAAGGGGGAAAACACCATATATTTT; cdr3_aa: CSAKGENTIYF
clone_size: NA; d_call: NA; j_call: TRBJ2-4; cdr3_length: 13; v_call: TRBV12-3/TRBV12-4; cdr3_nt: TGTGCCAGCAGTTTAGACCTACTAGGGATTCAGTACTTC; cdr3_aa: CASSLDLLGIQYF
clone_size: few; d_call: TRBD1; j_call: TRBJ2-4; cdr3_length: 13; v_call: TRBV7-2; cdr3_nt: TGTGCCAGCAGCTTTGACAGGGGTACACTTTTGGACTTC; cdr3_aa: CASSFDRGTLLDF
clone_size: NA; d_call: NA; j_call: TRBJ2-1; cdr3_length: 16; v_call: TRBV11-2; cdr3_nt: TGTGCCAGCAGCTTACATGGCAGGGGGGCCTACAATGAGCAGTTCTTC; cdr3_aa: CASSLHGRGAYNEQFF
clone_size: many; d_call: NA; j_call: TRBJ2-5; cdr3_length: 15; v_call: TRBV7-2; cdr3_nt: TGTGCCAGCAGCTTAGCTAGCGTCCCTCAAGAGACCCAGTACTTC; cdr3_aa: CASSLASVPQETQYF
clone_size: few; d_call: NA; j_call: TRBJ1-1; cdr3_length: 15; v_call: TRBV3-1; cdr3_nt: TGTGCCAGCAGCCAAGTTTACAGCCCGAACACTGAAGCTTTCTTT; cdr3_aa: CASSQVYSPNTEAFF
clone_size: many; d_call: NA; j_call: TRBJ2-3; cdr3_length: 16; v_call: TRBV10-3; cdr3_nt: TGTGCCATCAGACCATCCCTAGCGTTAGGGACAGATACGCAGTATTTT; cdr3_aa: CAIRPSLALGTDTQYF
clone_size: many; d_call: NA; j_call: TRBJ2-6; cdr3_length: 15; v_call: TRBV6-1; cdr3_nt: TGTGCCAGCAGGCGGCAGGGGATAGGGGCCAACGTCCTGACTTTC; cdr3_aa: CASRRQGIGANVLTF
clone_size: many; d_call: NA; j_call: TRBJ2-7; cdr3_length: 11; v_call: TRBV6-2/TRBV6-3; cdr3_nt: TGTGCCAGCGGACAGTCGTACGAGCAGTACTTC; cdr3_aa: CASGQSYEQYF
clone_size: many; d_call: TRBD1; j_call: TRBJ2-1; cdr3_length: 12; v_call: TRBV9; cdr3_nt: TGTGCCAGCAGCGTTACAGGGGAAGTTCATTTCTTC; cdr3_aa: CASSVTGEVHFF
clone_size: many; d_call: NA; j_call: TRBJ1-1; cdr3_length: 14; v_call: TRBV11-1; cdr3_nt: TGTGCCAGCAGCTTAGCGCAACCATATACTGAAGCTTTCTTT; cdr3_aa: CASSLAQPYTEAFF
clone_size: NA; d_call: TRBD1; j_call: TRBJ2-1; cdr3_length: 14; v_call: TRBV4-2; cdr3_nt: TGTGCCAGCAGCCAAAGGACAGGGGGGAATGAGCAGTTCTTC; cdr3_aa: CASSQRTGGNEQFF
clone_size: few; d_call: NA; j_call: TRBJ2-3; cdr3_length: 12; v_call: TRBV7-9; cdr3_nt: TGTGCCAGCAGCTTACTTGGAGATACGCAGTATTTT; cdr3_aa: CASSLLGDTQYF
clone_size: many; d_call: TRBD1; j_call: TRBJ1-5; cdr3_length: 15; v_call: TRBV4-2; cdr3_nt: TGTGCCAGCAGCCTAGACAGGGGCAGCAATCAGCCCCAGCATTTT; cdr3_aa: CASSLDRGSNQPQHF
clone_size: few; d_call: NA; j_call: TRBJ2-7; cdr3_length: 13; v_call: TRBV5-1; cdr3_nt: TGCGCCAGCAGCAAAGCGGACTCACTAGAGCAGTACTTC; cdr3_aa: CASSKADSLEQYF
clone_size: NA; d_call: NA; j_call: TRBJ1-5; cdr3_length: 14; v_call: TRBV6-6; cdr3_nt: TGTGCCAGCAGGGCCCGGGGGGACGATCAGCCCCAGCATTTT; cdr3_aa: CASRARGDDQPQHF
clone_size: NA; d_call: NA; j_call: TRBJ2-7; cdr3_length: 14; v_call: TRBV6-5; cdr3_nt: TGTGCCAGCAGTTCGCTAAGGACAGCCTACGAGCAGTACTTC; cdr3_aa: CASSSLRTAYEQYF
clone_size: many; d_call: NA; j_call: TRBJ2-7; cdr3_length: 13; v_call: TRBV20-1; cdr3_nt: TGCAGTGCTAGAGAGGTGACCTTAGACGAGCAGTACTTC; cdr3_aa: CSAREVTLDEQYF
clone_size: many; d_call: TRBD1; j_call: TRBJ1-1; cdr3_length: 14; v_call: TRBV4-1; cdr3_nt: TGCGCCAGCAGCCATCCCGACAGGGAAACTGAAGCTTTCTTT; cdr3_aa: CASSHPDRETEAFF
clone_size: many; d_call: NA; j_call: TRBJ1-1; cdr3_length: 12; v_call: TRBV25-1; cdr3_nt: TGTGCCAGCAGGAGGGAGGTGACTGAAGCTTTCTTT; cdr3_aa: CASRREVTEAFF
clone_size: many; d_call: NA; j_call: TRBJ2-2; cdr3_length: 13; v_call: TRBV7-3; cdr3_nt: TGTGCCAGCAGACAGGGTTGGACCGGGGAGCTGTTTTTT; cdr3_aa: CASRQGWTGELFF
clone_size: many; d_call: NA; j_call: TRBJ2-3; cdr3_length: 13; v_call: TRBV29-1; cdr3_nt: TGCAGCGTTGAATCGGGACTGACAGATACGCAGTATTTT; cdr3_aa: CSVESGLTDTQYF
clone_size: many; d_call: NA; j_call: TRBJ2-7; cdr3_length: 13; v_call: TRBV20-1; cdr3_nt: TGCAGTGTAGGAGGGCTTGACTCCTACGAGCAGTACTTC; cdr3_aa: CSVGGLDSYEQYF
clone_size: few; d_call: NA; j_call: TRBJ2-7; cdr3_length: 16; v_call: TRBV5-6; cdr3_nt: TGTGCCAGCAGCCCGACCCGGCGCAGTATGACCTACGAGCAGTACTTC; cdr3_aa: CASSPTRRSMTYEQYF
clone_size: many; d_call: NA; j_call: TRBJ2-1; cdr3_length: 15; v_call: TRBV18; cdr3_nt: TGTGCCAGCTCACCATACACTTCCGCCTACAATGAGCAGTTCTTC; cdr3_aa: CASSPYTSAYNEQFF
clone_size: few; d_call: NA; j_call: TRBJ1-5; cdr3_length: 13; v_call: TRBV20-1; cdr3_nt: TGCAGTGCTAATCCCAGCAGCAATCAGCCCCAGCATTTT; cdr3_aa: CSANPSSNQPQHF
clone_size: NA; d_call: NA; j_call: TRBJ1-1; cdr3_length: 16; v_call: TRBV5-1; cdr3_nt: TGCGCCAGCAGCTTGATTACAGGAGATCAACCCACTGAAGCTTTCTTT; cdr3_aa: CASSLITGDQPTEAFF
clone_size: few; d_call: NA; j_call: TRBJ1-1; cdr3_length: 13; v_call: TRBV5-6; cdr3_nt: TGTGCCAGCAGCTTGAACCTGAAGACTGAAGCTTTCTTT; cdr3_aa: CASSLNLKTEAFF
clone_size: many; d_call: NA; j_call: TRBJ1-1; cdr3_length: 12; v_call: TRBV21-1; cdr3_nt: TGTGCCAGCAGCAAAAACAGGGGGGAAGCTTTCTTT; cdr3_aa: CASSKNRGEAFF
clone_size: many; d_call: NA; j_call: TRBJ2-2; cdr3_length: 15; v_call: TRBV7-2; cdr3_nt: TGTGCCAGCAGGCGAGGGGGGGGAAACACCGGGGAGCTGTTTTTT; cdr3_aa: CASRRGGGNTGELFF